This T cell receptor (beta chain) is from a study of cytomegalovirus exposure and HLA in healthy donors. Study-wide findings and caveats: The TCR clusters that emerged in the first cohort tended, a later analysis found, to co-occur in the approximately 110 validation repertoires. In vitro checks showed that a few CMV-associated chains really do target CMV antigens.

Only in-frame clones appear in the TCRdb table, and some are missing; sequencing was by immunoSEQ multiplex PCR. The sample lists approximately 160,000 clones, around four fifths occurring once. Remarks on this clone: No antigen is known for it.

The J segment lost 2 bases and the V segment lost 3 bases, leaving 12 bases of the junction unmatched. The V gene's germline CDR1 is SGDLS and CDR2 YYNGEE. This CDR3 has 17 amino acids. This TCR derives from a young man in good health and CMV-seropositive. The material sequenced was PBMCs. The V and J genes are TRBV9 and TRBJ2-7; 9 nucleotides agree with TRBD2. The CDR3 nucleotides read TGTGCCAGCAGCGGAGCGGCTAGCGGGGATAAAACCTACGAGCAGTACTTC. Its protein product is CASSGAASGDKTYEQYF.